This entry lists 16 T cell receptor beta chains sequenced from one sample in a study of human T cells and chemical hapten exposure (dated by TCRdb to the early 2020s). What the time point label conveys for this sample: patch test 1, 2 weeks after DPC sensitization. The treatment or condition label here, explained by the study, means: therapeutic diphenylcyclopropenone sensitization with weekly scalp DPC. Libraries were prepared through RACE. Sequencing took place on a NextSeq 500. TCRdb trimmed public reads at Q25 via fastp, called clones via MiXCR and kept in-frame beta chains. One record per CDR3 amino acid sequence lists the most common genes and DNA. The sample contains some 200,000 distinct CDR3 sequences, approximately 20% of them found a single time. About 7% of the sample rests with the top ten. The sequences come from whole blood, collected in connection with sensitization to the hapten diphenylcyclopropenone (DPC). These TCRs come from a woman in her fifties or sixties with alopecia areata. Some clones in this sample may be carry-over from other donors' samples.

There are a few counts of this clonotype. The chain combines TRBV29-1 with TRBJ1-1, with a possible D match to TRBD1 (5 bases). Germline V gives CDR1 SQVTM, CDR2 ANQGSEA. This CDR3 contains 13 residues. Trimming shortened V by 7 bases and J by 1 base, and 13 bases separated the two germline ends. The CDR3, as DNA: TGCAGCGGGGCCAGGGCTACGAACACTGAAGCTTTCTTT. This codes for CSGARATNTEAFF. The whole variable domain, filled in from reference TRBV29-1 and TRBJ1-1, reads SAVISQKPSRDICQRGTSLTIQCQVDSQVTMMFWYRQQPGQSLTLIATANQGSEATYESGFVIDKFPISRPNLTFSTLTVSNMSPEDSSIYLCSGARATNTEAFFGQGTRLTVV.

J is TRBJ2-7 and V is TRBV6-5; 9 bases match TRBD2. CDR1 MNHEY and CDR2 SVGAGI come from the germline V gene. The junction had 4 bases not matched to a gene; V was cut back by 2 bases and J by 2 bases. CDR3 length: 15 residues. The CDR3 loop is CASSYIRGRAYEQYF. The DNA for the CDR3 is TGTGCCAGCAGTTACATTCGCGGGAGGGCCTACGAGCAGTACTTC.

This clonotype was found a few times. The chain uses TRBV2 and TRBJ2-7; D uncertain. With 6 bases removed from V and 7 bases from J, the gap between germline ends came to 13 bases. Germline loops: CDR1 SNHLY, CDR2 FYNNEI. This CDR3 comprises 12 residues. The CDR3 coding sequence is TGTGCCAGCAGGGACCCCCTGGAAGAGCAGTACTTC. Translation: CASRDPLEEQYF.

This clonotype showed up just a few times. The chain combines TRBV2 with TRBJ1-4; maybe TRBD1 (6 bases). The CDR3 covers 17 residues. Germline V gives CDR1 SNHLY, CDR2 FYNNEI. V lost 5 bases and J 0 bases, leaving 16 bases between the germline ends. CDR3 nucleotides: TGTGCCAGCAGTCCCTGGGGGCCGGGGGCAACTAATGAAAAACTGTTTTTT. The encoded protein is CASSPWGPGATNEKLFF.

V is TRBV27 and J is TRBJ2-2; D is unclear. This CDR3 is 13 amino acids long. CDR1 is MNHEY, CDR2 SMNVEV, per germline (reference sequence). V lost 3 bases and J 4 bases, leaving 6 bases between the germline ends. CDR3 sequence (DNA): TGTGCCAGCAGTTTTCAGATCACCGGGGAGCTGTTTTTT. It codes for CASSFQITGELFF.

The J gene is TRBJ2-5, the V gene TRBV20-1; TRBD2 matches at 8 bases. The CDR3 is 15 residues long. Germline V gene data show CDR1 as DFQATT and CDR2 as SNEGSKA (reference sequence). V lost 3 bases, J lost 2 bases, and 8 bases stayed unmatched. CDR3 sequence: CSASRSGRTQETQYF. CDR3 DNA: TGCAGTGCTAGTCGCAGCGGGAGAACACAAGAGACCCAGTACTTC.

A few counts support this clonotype. The CDR3, as DNA: TGCAGCGTTGGGACTAGCGGGGCCTACAATGAGCAGTTCTTC. Translation gives CSVGTSGAYNEQFF. The V call is TRBV29-1, the J call TRBJ2-1; TRBD2 matches 12 bases. This CDR3 has 14 amino acids. The V gene end was trimmed by 4 bases and the J gene end by 2 bases; junction bases not matched to a gene: 0. CDR1 is SQVTM, CDR2 ANQGSEA, per germline.

The V and J genes are TRBV7-9 and TRBJ2-7; TRBD1 matches 7 bases. Germline assignment: CDR1 SEHNR and CDR2 FQNEAQ (reference sequence). The CDR3 runs 15 residues. V was clipped by 5 bases and J by 3 bases; unmatched bases: 10. For the CDR3, the DNA is TGTGCCAGCAGCACAGACCGGGACAGAAACTACGAGCAGTACTTC. The encoded protein is CASSTDRDRNYEQYF.

The V call is TRBV6-1, the J call TRBJ2-3; D possibly corresponds to TRBD1 (5 bases). Trimming stripped 8 bases from V and 6 bases from J, with 18 bases between. Germline loops: CDR1 MNHNS, CDR2 SASEGT. The CDR3 length is 14 residues. CDR3 sequence reads: CASGAIGAVDTQYF. CDR3 in DNA: TGTGCCAGCGGGGCTATTGGGGCGGTGGATACGCAGTATTTT.

The chain combines TRBV20-1 with TRBJ2-3; D might be TRBD2 (6 bases). With 6 bases removed from V and 0 bases from J, the gap between germline ends came to 13 bases. The CDR3 totals 14 residues. Germline CDR1 and CDR2: DFQATT and SNEGSKA (reference sequence). This CDR3 is CSAPTSQSTDTQYF. In nucleotides, the CDR3 is TGCAGTGCGCCGACTAGTCAAAGCACAGATACGCAGTATTTT.

The V gene is TRBV20-1, the J gene TRBJ1-5, with unresolved D. The germline V gene encodes CDR1 DFQATT and CDR2 SNEGSKA (reference sequence). CDR3 length: 13 residues. Trimming cost V 3 bases and J 4 bases, with 10 bases left between them. CDR3: CSASVGENQPQHF. The CDR3, as DNA: TGCAGTGCTAGCGTGGGAGAGAATCAGCCCCAGCATTTT.

In this sample, this clonotype turned up a few times. The chain is built from TRBV5-1 and TRBJ1-1; D not certain. The V end was cut by 5 bases, the J end by 3 bases, with 14 bases between. The CDR3 contains 14 residues. CDR1 and CDR2 (germline): SGHRS, YFSETQ. CDR3 sequence reads: CASSREPGDTEAFF. The DNA for the CDR3 is TGCGCCAGCAGTCGAGAGCCTGGGGACACTGAAGCTTTCTTT.

Only one count was recorded for this clonotype. The chain is built from TRBV5-1 and TRBJ2-3; the D is unclear. CDR1 and CDR2 from the germline V gene are SGHRS and YFSETQ. Trimming removed 6 bases from V and 2 bases from J, with 13 bases in between. The CDR3 sequence is 14 residues long. CDR3 loop: CASKTFENTDTQYF. The CDR3 DNA reads as TGCGCCAGCAAGACTTTTGAAAACACAGATACGCAGTATTTT. The full variable domain, its missing parts supplied by reference TRBV5-1 and TRBJ2-3, is KAGVTQTPRYLIKTRGQQVTLSCSPISGHRSVSWYQQTPGQGLQFLFEYFSETQRNKGNFPGRFSGRQFSNSRSEMNVSTLELGDSALYLCASKTFENTDTQYFGPGTRLTVL.

V usage is TRBV6-5 and J usage is TRBJ2-7, with TRBD2 identical over 7 bases. This CDR3 is built from 14 residues. Germline assignment: CDR1 MNHEY and CDR2 SVGAGI. V lost 6 bases, J lost 2 bases, and 7 bases stayed unmatched. CDR3 DNA: TGTGCCAGCAGCCTAAGCGGGACTACCTACGAGCAGTACTTC. This encodes CASSLSGTTYEQYF.

This clonotype was counted between two and nine times. The chain carries TRBV6-2 or TRBV6-3 and TRBJ1-2; D is uncertain. The CDR3 is 13 amino acids. The germline CDR1 and CDR2 sequences are MNHEY and SVGEGT. Trimming pared 4 bases from V and 8 bases from J, leaving 14 bases between. CDR3 residues: CASSSIRIGGYTF. In DNA form, the CDR3 reads TGTGCCAGCAGTTCTATCCGGATCGGGGGCTACACCTTC.

The gene calls are TRBV7-7 and TRBJ2-7; the match to TRBD2 covers 8 bases. Germline-derived CDR1 and CDR2 are SSHAT and FNYEAQ (reference sequence). V lost 4 bases to trimming and J lost 4 bases; unmatched junction nucleotides: 3. The CDR3 is 13 residues long. The CDR3 spells CASSSGLVYEQYF. The CDR3 DNA sequence: TGTGCCAGCAGCTCGGGACTAGTGTACGAGCAGTACTTC.